The 2 T cell receptor beta chains given below trace back to one sample, sequenced in a study of cytomegalovirus exposure and HLA in healthy donors. 60 Vbeta and 13 Jbeta primers were used in PCR. The data were produced by immunoSEQ multiplex PCR, yet TCRdb's version contains in-frame clones alone and is incomplete. This sample has fewer than 250,000 clones, with approximately 75% found just once. Material: PBMCs. The receptors come from a man aged 25 to 40 in good health and CMV-seropositive.

The chain recombines TRBV7-2 with TRBJ2-7; no definite D call. This CDR3 is built from 14 residues. Trimming cost V 1 base and J 0 bases, with 7 bases left between them. The germline gives CDR1 SGHTA, CDR2 FQGNSA. In nucleotides, the CDR3 is TGTGCCAGCAGCTTAGGGGCGTACTCCTACGAGCAGTACTTC. Protein sequence: CASSLGAYSYEQYF.

This clone was seen ten or more times. This chain connects TRBV9 to TRBJ2-2, with TRBD2 matching 7 bases. Looked up from germline, CDR1 is SGDLS and CDR2 is YYNGEE. The CDR3 totals 17 residues. Unmatched junction bases numbered 12, after V lost 3 bases and J lost 4 bases. The CDR3 DNA is TGTGCCAGCAGCGCTGGGGGGGAAGAGGCAGGCACCGGGGAGCTGTTTTTT. It yields the protein CASSAGGEEAGTGELFF.